Listed below are T cell receptor beta chains from one sample, sequenced in a study of cytomegalovirus exposure and HLA in healthy donors. Repertoires were generated with immunoSEQ multiplex PCR, while TCRdb's copy carries only in-frame clones and drops some. The profile covers about 150,000 clones, with around 79% appearing a single time and roughly 1.4% taken by the ten largest. Sequenced: PBMCs. The receptors shown here come from a man younger than 30 in good health and CMV-seronegative. The CDR3 runs from the conserved cysteine through the conserved F or W. A D gene is named only where the DNA matches it firmly. The listing skips clone size in some rows; elsewhere it reads once, few, many or a size class.

d_gene	j_gene	v_gene	len	abundance	CDR3aa	CDR3nt
TRBD1	TRBJ1-4	TRBV4-3	14	-	CASSRGQGAEKLFF	TGCGCCAGCAGCCGTGGACAGGGGGCAGAAAAACTGTTTTTT
TRBD1	TRBJ1-2	TRBV7-8	17	-	CASSLGDSGHINYGYTF	TGTGCCAGCAGCTTAGGGGACAGCGGACATATTAACTATGGCTACACCTTC
TRBD1	TRBJ2-7	TRBV18	15	-	CASSPGTGPPYEQYF	TGTGCCAGCTCTCCAGGGACAGGGCCCCCCTACGAGCAGTACTTC
-	TRBJ1-2	TRBV9	14	-	CASSVLGTPKSYTF	TGTGCCAGCAGCGTATTAGGGACACCCAAGAGCTACACCTTC
-	TRBJ1-2	TRBV14	17	-	CASSQMYTGAINYGYTF	TGTGCCAGCAGCCAAATGTATACAGGCGCAATTAACTATGGCTACACCTTC
-	TRBJ2-7	TRBV11-2	14	few	CASSLAVSSYEQYF	TGTGCCAGCAGCTTAGCGGTTAGCTCCTACGAGCAGTACTTC
TRBD2	TRBJ2-5	TRBV5-4	14	-	CASSSPSGGETQYF	TGTGCCAGCAGCTCTCCTAGCGGGGGAGAGACCCAGTACTTC
TRBD2	TRBJ2-2	TRBV25-1	16	few	CASSESSGANTGELFF	TGTGCCAGCAGTGAATCTAGCGGCGCGAACACCGGGGAGCTGTTTTTT
-	TRBJ1-1	TRBV7-2	15	-	CASSPVARVNTEAFF	TGTGCCAGCAGCCCGGTGGCCAGGGTGAACACTGAAGCTTTCTTT
TRBD1	TRBJ2-5	TRBV2	14	-	CASRGVDRGETQYF	TGTGCCAGCAGGGGGGTTGACAGGGGAGAGACCCAGTACTTC
-	TRBJ1-3	TRBV7-9	14	-	CASSFEQGGNTIYF	TGTGCCAGCAGCTTTGAACAGGGTGGAAACACCATATATTTT
TRBD1	TRBJ2-2	TRBV5-1	14	once	CASSLGGGAGELFF	TGCGCCAGCAGCTTAGGGGGCGGCGCCGGGGAGCTGTTTTTT
-	TRBJ2-2	TRBV14	15	-	CASSQGPGKVAELFF	TGTGCCAGCAGCCAAGGTCCAGGGAAGGTGGCGGAGCTGTTTTTT
-	TRBJ2-7	TRBV6-5	14	-	CASSRGAGPYEQYF	TGTGCCAGCAGTCGAGGCGCGGGGCCCTACGAGCAGTACTTC
-	TRBJ1-2	TRBV9	14	-	CASSPGEGTYGYTF	TGTGCCAGCAGCCCAGGGGAGGGGACCTATGGCTACACCTTC
TRBD1	TRBJ1-1	TRBV10-3	13	-	CAVGRQGNTEAFF	TGTGCCGTCGGGAGACAGGGGAACACTGAAGCTTTCTTT
-	TRBJ2-1	TRBV5-1	13	-	CASSGSSYNEQFF	TGCGCCAGCAGCGGGAGCTCCTACAATGAGCAGTTCTTC
-	TRBJ2-1	TRBV9	15	-	CASSVEEGGHGEQFF	TGTGCCAGCAGCGTAGAGGAGGGAGGTCACGGTGAGCAGTTCTTC
TRBD2	TRBJ2-3	TRBV5-8	14	-	CASSTGTITDTQYF	TGTGCCAGCAGCACCGGGACTATCACAGATACGCAGTATTTT
TRBD2	TRBJ2-1	TRBV2	14	-	CASQREANGNEQFF	TGTGCCAGCCAGCGGGAGGCGAACGGCAATGAGCAGTTCTTC
TRBD2	TRBJ2-1	TRBV28	16	once	CASSLTSGRFQNEQFF	TGTGCCAGCAGCCTGACTAGCGGGAGATTTCAAAATGAGCAGTTCTTC
-	TRBJ2-2	TRBV5-1	16	-	CASSLEPRPTGGELFF	TGCGCCAGCAGCTTGGAGCCGAGACCCACGGGGGGGGAGCTGTTTTTT
TRBD2	TRBJ2-1	TRBV2	16	-	CASSEENSGKGDEQFF	TGTGCCAGCAGTGAAGAAAATAGCGGGAAAGGCGATGAGCAGTTCTTC
-	TRBJ1-1	TRBV25-1	13	-	CASSIGHNTEAFF	TGTGCCAGCAGTATTGGGCATAACACTGAAGCTTTCTTT
-	TRBJ2-3	TRBV5-4	14	-	CASSFGLFTDTQYF	TGTGCCAGCAGCTTCGGACTCTTCACAGATACGCAGTATTTT
-	TRBJ1-1	TRBV5-1	15	-	CASSLAGEQNTEAFF	TGCGCCAGCAGCTTGGCCGGGGAGCAAAACACTGAAGCTTTCTTT
TRBD2	TRBJ2-5	TRBV28	14	-	CASSPSGFQETQYF	TGTGCCAGTTCCCCTAGCGGCTTCCAAGAGACCCAGTACTTC
TRBD1	TRBJ2-7	TRBV6-5	14	once	CAGSQPGTGAEQYF	TGTGCCGGCAGCCAACCCGGGACAGGGGCCGAGCAGTACTTC
-	TRBJ2-2	TRBV19	13	-	CASSIYNTGELFF	TGTGCCAGTAGTATCTACAACACCGGGGAGCTGTTTTTT
TRBD2	TRBJ2-7	TRBV14	14	-	CASSPAGTSGEQYF	TGTGCCAGCAGCCCCGCCGGGACTAGCGGAGAGCAGTACTTC
TRBD1	TRBJ1-1	TRBV9	16	-	CASSLTGGGTNTEAFF	TGTGCCAGCAGCCTTACAGGGGGCGGAACGAACACTGAAGCTTTCTTT
TRBD2	TRBJ2-1	TRBV4-1	15	-	CASSGGSGRWNEQFF	TGCGCCAGCAGCGGGGGAAGCGGGAGGTGGAATGAGCAGTTCTTC
-	TRBJ1-1	TRBV29-1	11	-	CSVVGHTEAFF	TGCAGCGTTGTGGGGCACACTGAAGCTTTCTTT
-	TRBJ2-1	TRBV11-2	12	-	CASSPIPGEQFF	TGTGCCAGCAGCCCGATACCCGGTGAGCAGTTCTTC
TRBD2	TRBJ2-3	TRBV7-9	16	-	CASSSRLAGVPDTQYF	TGTGCCAGCAGCTCAAGACTAGCGGGAGTACCAGATACGCAGTATTTT
TRBD2	TRBJ2-2	TRBV9	17	-	CASSPGPHAGGTGELFF	TGTGCCAGCAGCCCCGGACCCCACGCGGGAGGCACCGGGGAGCTGTTTTTT
-	TRBJ1-2	TRBV6-5	14	-	CASSYSRQGNGYTF	TGTGCCAGCAGTTACTCCCGGCAGGGGAATGGCTACACCTTC
TRBD2	TRBJ2-1	TRBV4-3	16	medium-sized	CASSQRTSGEVNEQFF	TGCGCCAGCAGCCAGAGGACTAGCGGGGAAGTCAATGAGCAGTTCTTC
-	TRBJ2-7	TRBV7-9	14	-	CASSPGSVSYEQYF	TGTGCCAGCAGCCCAGGGTCAGTTTCCTACGAGCAGTACTTC
-	TRBJ1-1	TRBV11-2	14	few	CASSLEAGRTEAFF	TGTGCCAGCAGCTTAGAAGCAGGGAGGACTGAAGCTTTCTTT
-	TRBJ2-7	TRBV5-1	13	-	CASNPSEGLEQYF	TGCGCCAGCAACCCTTCCGAGGGCCTGGAGCAGTACTTC
TRBD1	TRBJ2-3	TRBV19	13	-	CASSMKGAHPQYF	TGTGCCAGTAGTATGAAGGGGGCCCATCCGCAGTATTTT
-	TRBJ2-7	TRBV10-3	10	-	CAISVYEQYF	TGTGCCATCAGTGTATACGAGCAGTACTTC
-	TRBJ2-3	TRBV5-1	10	-	CASSGDTQYF	TGCGCCAGTTCGGGGGATACGCAGTATTTT
TRBD2	TRBJ2-7	TRBV2	13	-	CASLGLAAYEQYF	TGTGCCAGCCTAGGACTAGCGGCCTACGAGCAGTACTTC
TRBD2	TRBJ2-7	TRBV13	13	-	CASSLAGIFEQYF	TGTGCCAGCAGCCTAGCGGGGATTTTCGAGCAGTACTTC
-	TRBJ1-5	TRBV28	15	-	CASSPRTAGNQPQHF	TGTGCCAGCAGCCCCCGGACAGCGGGGAATCAGCCCCAGCATTTT
TRBD2	TRBJ2-7	TRBV7-6	16	-	CASSRSLAGDSYEQYF	TGTGCCAGCAGCCGCTCCCTAGCGGGAGATTCCTACGAGCAGTACTTC
-	TRBJ1-5	TRBV6-5	14	few	CASSYGRGNQPQHF	TGTGCCAGCAGTTATGGCAGGGGCAATCAGCCCCAGCATTTT
TRBD1	TRBJ1-5	TRBV4-1	15	-	CASKPTGGRNQPQHF	TGCGCCAGCAAACCGACAGGGGGGCGCAATCAGCCCCAGCATTTT
TRBD2	TRBJ2-5	TRBV9	15	-	CASSISTSAQETQYF	TGTGCCAGCAGCATATCGACTAGCGCCCAAGAGACCCAGTACTTC
-	TRBJ2-7	TRBV19	14	-	CASSAEGTSDEQYF	TGTGCCAGTAGTGCAGAGGGGACAAGCGACGAGCAGTACTTC
-	TRBJ1-5	TRBV30	12	few	CACAGANQPQHF	TGTGCCTGTGCAGGGGCCAATCAGCCCCAGCATTTT